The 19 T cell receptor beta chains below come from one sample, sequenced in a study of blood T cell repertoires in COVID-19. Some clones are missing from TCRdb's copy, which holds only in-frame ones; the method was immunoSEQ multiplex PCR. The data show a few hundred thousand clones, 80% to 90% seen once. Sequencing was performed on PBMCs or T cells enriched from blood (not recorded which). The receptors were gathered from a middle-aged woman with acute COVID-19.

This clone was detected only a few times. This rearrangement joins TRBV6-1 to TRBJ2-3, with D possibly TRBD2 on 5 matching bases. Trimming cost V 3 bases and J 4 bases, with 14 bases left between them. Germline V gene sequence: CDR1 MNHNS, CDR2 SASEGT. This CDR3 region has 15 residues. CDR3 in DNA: TGTGCCAGCAGTGATGGACTCATTGGTTCAGATACGCAGTATTTT. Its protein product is CASSDGLIGSDTQYF.

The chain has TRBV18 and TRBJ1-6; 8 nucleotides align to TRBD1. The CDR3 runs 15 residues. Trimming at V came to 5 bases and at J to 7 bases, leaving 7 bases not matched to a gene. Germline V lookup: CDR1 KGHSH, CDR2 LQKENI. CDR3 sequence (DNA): TGTGCCAGCTCATCGGGACAGGCTTTCAATTCACCCCTCCACTTT. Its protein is CASSSGQAFNSPLHF.

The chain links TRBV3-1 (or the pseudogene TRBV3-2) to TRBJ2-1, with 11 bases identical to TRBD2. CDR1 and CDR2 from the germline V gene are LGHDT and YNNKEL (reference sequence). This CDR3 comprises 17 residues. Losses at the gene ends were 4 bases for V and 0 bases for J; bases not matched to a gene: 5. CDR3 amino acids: CASSLTSGRSSYNEQFF. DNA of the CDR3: TGTGCCAGCAGCCTCACTAGCGGGAGATCCTCCTACAATGAGCAGTTCTTC.

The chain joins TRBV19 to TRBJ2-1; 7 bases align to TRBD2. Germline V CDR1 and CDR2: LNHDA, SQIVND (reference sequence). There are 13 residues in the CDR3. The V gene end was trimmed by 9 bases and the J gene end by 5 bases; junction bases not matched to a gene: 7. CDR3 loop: CASISGSHNEQFF. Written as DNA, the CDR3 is TGTGCCAGCATTAGCGGGTCCCACAATGAGCAGTTCTTC.

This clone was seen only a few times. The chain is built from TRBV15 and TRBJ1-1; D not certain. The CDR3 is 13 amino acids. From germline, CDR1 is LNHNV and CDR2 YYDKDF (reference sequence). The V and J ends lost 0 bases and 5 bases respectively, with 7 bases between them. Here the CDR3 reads CATSRDVLTEAFF. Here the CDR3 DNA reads TGTGCCACCAGCAGAGATGTCTTGACTGAAGCTTTCTTT.

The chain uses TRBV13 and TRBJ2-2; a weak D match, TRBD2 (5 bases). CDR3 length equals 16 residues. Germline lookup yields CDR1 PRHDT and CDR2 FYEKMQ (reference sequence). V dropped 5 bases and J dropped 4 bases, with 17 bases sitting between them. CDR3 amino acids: CASSRSWLAGTGELFF. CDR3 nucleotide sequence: TGTGCCAGCAGCCGATCGTGGCTTGCGGGCACCGGGGAGCTGTTTTTT.

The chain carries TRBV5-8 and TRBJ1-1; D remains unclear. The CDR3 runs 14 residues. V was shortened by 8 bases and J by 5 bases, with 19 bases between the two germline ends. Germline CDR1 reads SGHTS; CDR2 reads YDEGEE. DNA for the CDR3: TGTGCCAGTCAACACGCCCCACGATATACTGAAGCTTTCTTT. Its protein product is CASQHAPRYTEAFF. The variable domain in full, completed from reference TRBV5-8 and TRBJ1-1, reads EAGVTQSPTHLIKTRGQQATLRCSPISGHTSVYWYQQALGLGLQFLLWYDEGEERNRGNFPPRFSGRQFPNYSSELNVNALELEDSALYLCASQHAPRYTEAFFGQGTRLTVV.

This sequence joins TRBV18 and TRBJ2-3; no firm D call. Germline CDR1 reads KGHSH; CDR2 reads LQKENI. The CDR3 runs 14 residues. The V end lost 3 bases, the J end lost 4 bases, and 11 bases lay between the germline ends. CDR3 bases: TGTGCCAGCTCACCGGCCGGGTTGGCAGATACGCAGTATTTT. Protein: CASSPAGLADTQYF.

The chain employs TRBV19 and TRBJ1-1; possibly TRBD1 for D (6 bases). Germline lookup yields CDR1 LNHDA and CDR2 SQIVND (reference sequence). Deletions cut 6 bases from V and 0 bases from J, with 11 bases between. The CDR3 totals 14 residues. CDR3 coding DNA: TGTGCCAGTAGCTTGACAGGAATGAACACTGAAGCTTTCTTT. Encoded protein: CASSLTGMNTEAFF.

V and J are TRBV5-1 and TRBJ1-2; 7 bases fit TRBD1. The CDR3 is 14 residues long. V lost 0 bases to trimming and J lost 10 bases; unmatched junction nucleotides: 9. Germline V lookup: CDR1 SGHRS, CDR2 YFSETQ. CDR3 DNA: TGCGCCAGCAGCTTGGCAGACAGGGCCCTAGCCTACACCTTC. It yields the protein CASSLADRALAYTF.

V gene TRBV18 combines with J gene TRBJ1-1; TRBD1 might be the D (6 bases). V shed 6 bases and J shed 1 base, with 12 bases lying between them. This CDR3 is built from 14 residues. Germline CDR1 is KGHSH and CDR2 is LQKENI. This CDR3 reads CASSSQGKNTEAFF. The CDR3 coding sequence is TGTGCCAGCTCCTCCCAGGGGAAGAACACTGAAGCTTTCTTT.

CDR3 bases: TGTGCCAGCAGCCCTCGCTCGGACTACTGGTACTTC. It encodes CASSPRSDYWYF. This chain joins TRBV5-8 and TRBJ2-5; D is perhaps TRBD2 (6 bases). There are 12 residues in the CDR3. Germline-derived CDR1 and CDR2 are SGHTS and YDEGEE. Trimming removed 4 bases at V and 13 bases at J, with 17 bases between. The variable domain in full, completed from reference TRBV5-8 and TRBJ2-5, reads EAGVTQSPTHLIKTRGQQATLRCSPISGHTSVYWYQQALGLGLQFLLWYDEGEERNRGNFPPRFSGRQFPNYSSELNVNALELEDSALYLCASSPRSDYWYFGPGTRLLVL.

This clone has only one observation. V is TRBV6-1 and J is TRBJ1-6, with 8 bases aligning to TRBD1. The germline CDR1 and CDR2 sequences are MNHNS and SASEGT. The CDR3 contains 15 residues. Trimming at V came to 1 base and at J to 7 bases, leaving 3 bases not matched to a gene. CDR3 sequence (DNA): TGTGCCAGCAGTGAAGGCAGGGGGCGGAATTCACCCCTCCACTTT. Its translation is CASSEGRGRNSPLHF.

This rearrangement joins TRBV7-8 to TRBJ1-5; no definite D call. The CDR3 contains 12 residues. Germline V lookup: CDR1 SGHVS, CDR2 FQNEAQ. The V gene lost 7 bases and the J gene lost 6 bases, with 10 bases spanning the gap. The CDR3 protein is CASIPGGQPQHF. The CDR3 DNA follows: TGTGCCAGCATCCCGGGTGGTCAGCCCCAGCATTTT.

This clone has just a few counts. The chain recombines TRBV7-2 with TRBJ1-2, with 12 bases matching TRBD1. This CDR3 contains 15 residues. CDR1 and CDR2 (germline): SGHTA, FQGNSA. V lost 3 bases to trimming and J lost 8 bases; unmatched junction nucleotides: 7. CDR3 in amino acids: CASSLGQGAVYGYTF. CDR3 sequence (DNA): TGTGCCAGCAGCTTGGGACAGGGGGCTGTTTACGGCTACACCTTC.

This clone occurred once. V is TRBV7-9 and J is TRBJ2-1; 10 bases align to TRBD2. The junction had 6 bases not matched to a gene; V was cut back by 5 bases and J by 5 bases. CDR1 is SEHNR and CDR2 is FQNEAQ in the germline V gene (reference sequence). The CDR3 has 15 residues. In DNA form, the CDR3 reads TGTGCCAGCAGCGGCGGGACTAGCGCACACAATGAGCAGTTCTTC. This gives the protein CASSGGTSAHNEQFF.

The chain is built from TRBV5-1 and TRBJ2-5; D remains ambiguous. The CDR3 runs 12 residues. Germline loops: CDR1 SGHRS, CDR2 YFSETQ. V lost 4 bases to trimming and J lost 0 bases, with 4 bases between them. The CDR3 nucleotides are TGCGCCAGCAGCCCGGACCAAGAGACCCAGTACTTC. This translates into CASSPDQETQYF.

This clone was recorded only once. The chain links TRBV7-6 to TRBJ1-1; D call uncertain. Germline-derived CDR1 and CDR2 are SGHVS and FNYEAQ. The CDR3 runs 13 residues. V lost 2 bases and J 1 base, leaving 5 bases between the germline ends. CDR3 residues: CASSLRQNTEAFF. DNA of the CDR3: TGTGCCAGCAGCTTACGACAGAACACTGAAGCTTTCTTT.

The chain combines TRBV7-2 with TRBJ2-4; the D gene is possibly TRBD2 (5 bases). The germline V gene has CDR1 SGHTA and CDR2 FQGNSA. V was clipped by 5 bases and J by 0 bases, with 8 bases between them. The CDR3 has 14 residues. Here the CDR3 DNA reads TGTGCCAGCAGCGCGCGGGTAGCCAAAAACATTCAGTACTTC. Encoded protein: CASSARVAKNIQYF.